Here is one T cell receptor beta chain with its context. The antigen remains unidentified. The data were obtained in a study of blood T cells in healthy people across ages. Whole-study results and caveats: Estimated diversity across one million T cells was deemed an underestimate. PBMCs left unsorted prevented a conclusive naive versus antigen-experienced comparison.

Every donor provided roughly 9.1 milliliters of peripheral blood. Researchers isolated at least 7 million PBMCs per sample. PCR was performed a second time for 7 to 11 cycles using a sample-barcoded 5' primer and a J-beta primer mix. TCRdb re-analysed the 5' RACE reads in MiXCR, keeping a single row per CDR3 protein. The sample consists of roughly 930,000 distinct CDR3 sequences, 48% of them appearing once. The sample comprised blood. The receptor's source is a man in his thirties or forties in good health.

The CDR3 loop reads CSASPQDYWTGQGDQPQHF. For the CDR3, the DNA is TGCAGTGCTAGTCCCCAGGATTATTGGACGGGACAAGGGGATCAGCCCCAGCATTTT. This chain connects TRBV20-1 to TRBJ1-5; D possibly corresponds to TRBD1 (6 bases). There are 19 residues in the CDR3. The V and J ends lost 3 bases and 5 bases respectively, with 29 bases between them. CDR1 DFQATT and CDR2 SNEGSKA come from the germline V gene (reference sequence).